This paragraph covers one T cell receptor (beta chain) sequence. Its antigen remains unknown. The PCR made use of 60 Vbeta and 13 Jbeta primers. Using immunoSEQ multiplex PCR, the repertoire was profiled, and TCRdb retains in-frame clones only, with some absent. The sample shows about 94,000 clones, more than 70% of them seen only once. The sample belongs to a study of cytomegalovirus exposure and HLA in healthy donors. Regarding the study as a whole: V- and J-gene trimming of TCR beta was linked (in a later analysis) to a missense DCLRE1C variant.

In germline, CDR1 is LNHDA, CDR2 SQIVND (reference sequence). V was shortened by 4 bases and J by 4 bases, with 10 bases between the two germline ends. The CDR3 runs to 14 residues. Specimen: PBMCs. The receptor was isolated from a woman aged 40 to 55 in good health and CMV-seronegative. The chain links TRBV19 to TRBJ1-4; no clear D gene. CDR3 in DNA: TGTGCCAGTAGTAGAGGAGCGAATAATGAAAAACTGTTTTTT. Encoded protein: CASSRGANNEKLFF.